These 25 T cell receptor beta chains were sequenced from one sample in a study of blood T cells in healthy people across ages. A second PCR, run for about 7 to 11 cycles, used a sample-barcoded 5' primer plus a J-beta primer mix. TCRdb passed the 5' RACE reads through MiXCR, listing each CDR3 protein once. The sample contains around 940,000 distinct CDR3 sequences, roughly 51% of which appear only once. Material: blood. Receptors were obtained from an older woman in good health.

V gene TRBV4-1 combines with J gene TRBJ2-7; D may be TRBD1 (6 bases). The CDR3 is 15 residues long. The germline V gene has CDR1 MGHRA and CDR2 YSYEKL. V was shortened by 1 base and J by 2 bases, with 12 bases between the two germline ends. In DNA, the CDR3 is TGCGCCAGCAGCCAAGTTCAGGGGCTCGCCTACGAGCAGTACTTC. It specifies CASSQVQGLAYEQYF.

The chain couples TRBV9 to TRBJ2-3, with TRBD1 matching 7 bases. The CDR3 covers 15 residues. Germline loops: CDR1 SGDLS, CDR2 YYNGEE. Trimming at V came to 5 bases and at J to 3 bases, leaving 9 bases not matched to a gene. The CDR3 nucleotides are TGTGCCAGCAGGTCGGGCCCGGGACAGACAGATACGCAGTATTTT. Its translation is CASRSGPGQTDTQYF.

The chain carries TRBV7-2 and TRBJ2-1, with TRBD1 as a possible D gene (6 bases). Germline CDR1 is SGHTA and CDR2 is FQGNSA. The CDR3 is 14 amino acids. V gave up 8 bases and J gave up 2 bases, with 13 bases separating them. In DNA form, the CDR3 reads TGTGCCAGCTGCCGGGACATGCCCTACAATGAGCAGTTCTTC. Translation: CASCRDMPYNEQFF. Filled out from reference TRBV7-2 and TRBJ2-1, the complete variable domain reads GAGVSQSPSNKVTEKGKDVELRCDPISGHTALYWYRQSLGQGLEFLIYFQGNSAPDKSGLPSDRFSAERTGGSVSTLTIQRTQQEDSAVYLCASCRDMPYNEQFFGPGTRLTVL.

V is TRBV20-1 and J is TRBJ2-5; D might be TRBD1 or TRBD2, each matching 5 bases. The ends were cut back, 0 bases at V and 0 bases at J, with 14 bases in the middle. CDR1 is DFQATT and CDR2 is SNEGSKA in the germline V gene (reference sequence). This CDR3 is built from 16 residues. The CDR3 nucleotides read TGCAGTGCTAGAGATCGAGGCAGGGAGTACCAAGAGACCCAGTACTTC. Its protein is CSARDRGREYQETQYF.

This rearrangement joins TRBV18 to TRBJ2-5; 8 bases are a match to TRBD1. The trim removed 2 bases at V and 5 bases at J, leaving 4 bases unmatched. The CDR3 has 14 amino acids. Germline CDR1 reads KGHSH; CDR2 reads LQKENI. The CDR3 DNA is TGTGCCAGCTCACCAGGCAGGGGGCCGGAGACCCAGTACTTC. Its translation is CASSPGRGPETQYF.

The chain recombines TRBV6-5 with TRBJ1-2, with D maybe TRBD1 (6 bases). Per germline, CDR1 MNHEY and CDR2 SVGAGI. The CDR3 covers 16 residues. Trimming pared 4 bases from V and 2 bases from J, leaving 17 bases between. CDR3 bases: TGTGCCAGCAGTTCCCCCGGGAAAGGGGGAAACTATGGCTACACCTTC. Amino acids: CASSSPGKGGNYGYTF.

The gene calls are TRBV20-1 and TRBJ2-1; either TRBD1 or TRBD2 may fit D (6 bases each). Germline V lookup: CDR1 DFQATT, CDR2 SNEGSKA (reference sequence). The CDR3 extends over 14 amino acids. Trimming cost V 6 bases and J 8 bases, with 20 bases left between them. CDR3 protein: CSAPRGLLNDEQFF. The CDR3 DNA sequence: TGCAGTGCACCCAGGGGACTCCTAAACGATGAGCAGTTCTTC.

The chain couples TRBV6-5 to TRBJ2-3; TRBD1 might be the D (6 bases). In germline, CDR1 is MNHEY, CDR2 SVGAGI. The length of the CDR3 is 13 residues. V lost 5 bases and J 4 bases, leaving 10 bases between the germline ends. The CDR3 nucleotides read TGTGCCAGCAGTACAGGGACCCCAGATACGCAGTATTTT. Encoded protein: CASSTGTPDTQYF.

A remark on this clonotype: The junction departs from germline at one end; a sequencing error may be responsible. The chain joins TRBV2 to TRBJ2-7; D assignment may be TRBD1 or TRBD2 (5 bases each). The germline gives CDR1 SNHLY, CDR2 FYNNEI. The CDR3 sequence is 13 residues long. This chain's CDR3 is CACSEGNSYEQYF. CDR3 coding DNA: TGTGCCTGCAGTGAGGGGAACTCCTACGAGCAGTACTTC.

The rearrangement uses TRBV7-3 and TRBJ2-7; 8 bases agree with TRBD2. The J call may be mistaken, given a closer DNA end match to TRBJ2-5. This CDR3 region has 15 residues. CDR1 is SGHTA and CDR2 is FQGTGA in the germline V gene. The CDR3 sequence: CASSIRPGGQETQYF. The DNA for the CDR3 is TGTGCCAGCAGCATCCGACCGGGAGGGCAAGAGACCCAGTACTTC.

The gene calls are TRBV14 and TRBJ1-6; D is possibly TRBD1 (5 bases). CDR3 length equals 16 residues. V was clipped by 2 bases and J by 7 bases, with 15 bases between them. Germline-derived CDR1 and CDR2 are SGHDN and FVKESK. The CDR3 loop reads CASSQRQPRGNSPLHF. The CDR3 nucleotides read TGTGCCAGCAGCCAACGACAGCCGCGGGGGAATTCACCCCTCCACTTT.

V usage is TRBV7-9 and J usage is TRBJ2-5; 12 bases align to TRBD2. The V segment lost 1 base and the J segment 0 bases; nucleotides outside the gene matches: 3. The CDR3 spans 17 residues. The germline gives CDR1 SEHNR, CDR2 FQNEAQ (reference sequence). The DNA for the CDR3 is TGTGCCAGCAGCTTAGGACTAGCGGGAGTAAACCAAGAGACCCAGTACTTC. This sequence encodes CASSLGLAGVNQETQYF.

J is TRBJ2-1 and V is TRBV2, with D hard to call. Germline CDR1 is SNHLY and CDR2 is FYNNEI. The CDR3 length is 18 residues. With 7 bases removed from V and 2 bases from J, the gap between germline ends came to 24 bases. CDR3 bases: TGTGCCAGCAAGAAGGAATGGGCGGCGGCAAAAACCTACAATGAGCAGTTCTTC. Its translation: CASKKEWAAAKTYNEQFF.

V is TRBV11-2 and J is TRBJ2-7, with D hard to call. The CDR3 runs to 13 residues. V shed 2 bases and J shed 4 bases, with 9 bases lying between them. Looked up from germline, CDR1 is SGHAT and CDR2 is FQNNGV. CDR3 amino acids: CASSLNFGYEQYF. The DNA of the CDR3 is TGTGCCAGCAGCTTAAATTTCGGATACGAGCAGTACTTC.

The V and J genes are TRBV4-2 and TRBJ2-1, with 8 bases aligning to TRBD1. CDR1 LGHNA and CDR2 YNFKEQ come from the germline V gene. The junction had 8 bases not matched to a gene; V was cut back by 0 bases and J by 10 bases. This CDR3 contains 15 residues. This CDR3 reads CASSQDRPGQGEQFF. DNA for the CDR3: TGTGCCAGCAGCCAAGATCGGCCCGGACAGGGAGAGCAGTTCTTC.

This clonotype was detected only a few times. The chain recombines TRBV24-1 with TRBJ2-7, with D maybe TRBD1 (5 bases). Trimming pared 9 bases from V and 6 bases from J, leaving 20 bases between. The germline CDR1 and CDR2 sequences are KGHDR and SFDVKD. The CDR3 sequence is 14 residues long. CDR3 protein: CATRPKGDGGEQYF. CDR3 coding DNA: TGTGCCACCCGACCGAAAGGGGATGGTGGCGAGCAGTACTTC.

This CDR3 is CASSFSRDRASYEQYF. CDR3 in DNA: TGTGCCAGCAGCTTTAGCCGCGACAGAGCTAGCTACGAGCAGTACTTC. The chain recombines TRBV11-2 with TRBJ2-5; weak D call: TRBD1 (5 bases). The J call may be mistaken, given a closer DNA end match to TRBJ2-7. Germline V CDR1 and CDR2: SGHAT, FQNNGV. The CDR3 consists of 16 residues.

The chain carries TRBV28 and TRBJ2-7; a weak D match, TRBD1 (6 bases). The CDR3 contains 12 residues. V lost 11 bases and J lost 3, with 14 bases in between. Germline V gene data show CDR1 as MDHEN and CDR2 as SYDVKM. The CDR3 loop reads CAAGDNYYEQYF. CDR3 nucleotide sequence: TGTGCCGCCGGGGACAACTACTACGAGCAGTACTTC.

This CDR3 is CASSKAEGPGYEQYF. CDR3 DNA: TGTGCCAGCAGCAAAGCGGAGGGTCCGGGGTACGAGCAGTACTTC. The chain has TRBV27 and TRBJ2-7; maybe TRBD2 (6 bases). V was pared by 6 bases and J by 4 bases, with 19 bases between. This CDR3 contains 15 residues. Germline lookup yields CDR1 MNHEY and CDR2 SMNVEV (reference sequence).

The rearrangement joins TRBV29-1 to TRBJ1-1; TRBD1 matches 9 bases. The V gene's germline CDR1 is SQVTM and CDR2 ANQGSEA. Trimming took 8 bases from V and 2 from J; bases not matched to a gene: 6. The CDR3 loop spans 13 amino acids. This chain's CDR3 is CSTRQGGNTEAFF. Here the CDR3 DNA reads TGCAGCACGAGACAGGGGGGAAACACTGAAGCTTTCTTT.

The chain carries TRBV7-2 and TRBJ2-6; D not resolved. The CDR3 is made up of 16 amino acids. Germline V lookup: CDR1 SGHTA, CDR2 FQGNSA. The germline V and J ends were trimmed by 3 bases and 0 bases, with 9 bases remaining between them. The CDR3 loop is CASSFRKSSGANVLTF. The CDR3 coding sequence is TGTGCCAGCAGCTTTCGAAAAAGCTCTGGGGCCAACGTCCTGACTTTC.

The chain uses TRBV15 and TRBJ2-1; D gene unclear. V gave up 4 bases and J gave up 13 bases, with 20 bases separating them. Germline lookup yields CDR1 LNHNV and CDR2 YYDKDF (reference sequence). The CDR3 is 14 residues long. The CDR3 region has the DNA TGTGCCACCAGCATTCTGGATCGCGCCCCAGTTCAGTTCTTC. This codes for CATSILDRAPVQFF.

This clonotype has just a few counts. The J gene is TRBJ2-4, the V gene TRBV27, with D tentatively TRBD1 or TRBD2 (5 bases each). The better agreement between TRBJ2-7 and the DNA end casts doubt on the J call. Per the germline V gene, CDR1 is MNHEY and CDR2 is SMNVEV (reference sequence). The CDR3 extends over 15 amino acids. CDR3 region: CASSPIGELIYEQYF. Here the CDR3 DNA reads TGTGCCAGCAGTCCGATAGGGGAGTTGATCTACGAGCAGTACTTC.

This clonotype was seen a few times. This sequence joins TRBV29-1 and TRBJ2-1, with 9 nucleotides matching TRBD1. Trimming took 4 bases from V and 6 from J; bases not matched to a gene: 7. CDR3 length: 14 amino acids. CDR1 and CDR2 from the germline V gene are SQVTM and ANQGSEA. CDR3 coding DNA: TGCAGCGTTGCCCCACAGGGGGCAGGCAATGAGCAGTTCTTC. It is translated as CSVAPQGAGNEQFF.

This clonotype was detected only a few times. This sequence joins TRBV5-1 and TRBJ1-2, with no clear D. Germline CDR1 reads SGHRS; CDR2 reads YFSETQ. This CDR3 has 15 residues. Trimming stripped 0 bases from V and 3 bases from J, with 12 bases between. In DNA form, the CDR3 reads TGCGCCAGCAGCTTGGCGGACTCTTCGGACTATGGCTACACCTTC. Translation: CASSLADSSDYGYTF.